This T cell receptor beta chain was profiled in a study of T cell repertoires in cytomegalovirus infection. Details on this clonotype: The target antigen is unknown.

Trimming left V 1 base short and J 4 bases short, with 11 bases between. There are 15 residues in the CDR3. Germline assignment: CDR1 SGHTA and CDR2 FQGNSA. TCRdb analysed the reads with MiXCR anew, one entry per CDR3 protein. Of approximately 300,000 distinct CDR3 sequences listed, 29% are singletons. This TCR derives from a human donor in good health (CMV status not recorded). Some clones in this sample may be carry-over from other donors' samples. This sequence joins TRBV7-2 and TRBJ1-5, with D perhaps TRBD1 (6 bases). Sequenced material: cultured PBMCs, taken from culture after CMV antigen stimulation. The CDR3 nucleotides are TGTGCCAGCAGCTTAGTGGGAGGGGGTAATCAGCCCCAGCATTTT. Amino acids: CASSLVGGGNQPQHF.